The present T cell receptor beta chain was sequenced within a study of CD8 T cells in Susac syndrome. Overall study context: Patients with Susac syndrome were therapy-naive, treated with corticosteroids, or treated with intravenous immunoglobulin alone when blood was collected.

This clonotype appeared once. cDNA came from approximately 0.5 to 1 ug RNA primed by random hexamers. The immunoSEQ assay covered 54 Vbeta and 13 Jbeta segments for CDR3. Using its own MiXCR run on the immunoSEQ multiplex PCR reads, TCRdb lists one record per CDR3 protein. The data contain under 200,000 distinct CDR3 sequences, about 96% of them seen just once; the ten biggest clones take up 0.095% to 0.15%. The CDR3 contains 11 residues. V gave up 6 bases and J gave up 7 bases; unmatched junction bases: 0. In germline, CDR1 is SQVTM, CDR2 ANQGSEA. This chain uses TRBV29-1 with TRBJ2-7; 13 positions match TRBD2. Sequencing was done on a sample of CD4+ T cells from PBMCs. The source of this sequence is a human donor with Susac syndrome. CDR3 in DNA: TGCAGCGTGGGACTAGCGGGAGAGCAGTACTTC. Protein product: CSVGLAGEQYF.